These 27 T cell receptor beta chains were all obtained from the same sample, sequenced in a study of multiple sclerosis patients with progressive multifocal leukoencephalopathy. This sample's time point: before natalizumab initiation. Clones were sequenced by immunoSEQ multiplex PCR, and TCRdb holds only the in-frame ones, with some missing. The sample shows about 30,000 clones, 80% to 95% of them seen only once. Sequenced: PBMCs. Every receptor here comes from a man aged 25-40 years with multiple sclerosis.

V is TRBV5-4 and J is TRBJ1-2; a weak D match, TRBD1 (5 bases). Trimming pared 0 bases from V and 0 bases from J, leaving 15 bases between. CDR3 length equals 17 residues. Germline values: CDR1 SGHNT, CDR2 YYREEE (reference sequence). The CDR3 DNA reads TGTGCCAGCAGCTTGGGCGGGGACGGACTAGCTAACTATGGCTACACCTTC. Its protein product is CASSLGGDGLANYGYTF.

The chain carries TRBV5-1 and TRBJ1-1; D uncertain. V was shortened by 4 bases and J by 3 bases, with 22 bases between the two germline ends. Germline V CDR1 and CDR2: SGHRS, YFSETQ. The CDR3 has 17 residues. The CDR3 bases are TGCGCCAGCAGCCCCCGTTTAAGTCGGGCTGGAGACACTGAAGCTTTCTTT. Amino acid sequence: CASSPRLSRAGDTEAFF. Full variable domain (outside the CDR3, taken from reference TRBV5-1 and TRBJ1-1): KAGVTQTPRYLIKTRGQQVTLSCSPISGHRSVSWYQQTPGQGLQFLFEYFSETQRNKGNFPGRFSGRQFSNSRSEMNVSTLELGDSALYLCASSPRLSRAGDTEAFFGQGTRLTVV.

The chain combines TRBV13 with TRBJ1-3, with D hard to call. Germline CDR1 PRHDT, CDR2 FYEKMQ (reference sequence). Trimming cost V 2 bases and J 0 bases, with 8 bases left between them. The CDR3 has 15 amino acids. This chain's CDR3 is CASSLLQRSGNTIYF. The CDR3 region has the DNA TGTGCCAGCAGCTTATTACAGCGCTCTGGAAACACCATATATTTT.

CDR3 sequence: CACLVGLAAYNEQFF. DNA of the CDR3: TGTGCCTGCCTCGTGGGGCTAGCTGCCTACAATGAGCAGTTCTTC. The rearrangement uses TRBV30 and TRBJ2-1, with D perhaps matching TRBD1 or TRBD2 (5 bases each). The CDR3 loop spans 15 amino acids. CDR1 is GTSNPN and CDR2 is SVGIG in the germline V gene (reference sequence). V was clipped by 6 bases and J by 2 bases, with 17 bases between them.

The chain carries TRBV11-3 and TRBJ2-7; D not certain. With 1 base removed from V and 2 bases from J, the gap between germline ends came to 12 bases. CDR1 and CDR2 from the germline V gene are SGHNT and YENEEA. The CDR3 length is 15 residues. For the CDR3, the DNA is TGTGCCAGCAGCTTAGGGAGCGCCCGGACCTACGAGCAGTACTTC. It translates to CASSLGSARTYEQYF.

This clone was seen only once. The chain employs TRBV5-1 and TRBJ2-2, with unresolved D. The germline gives CDR1 SGHRS, CDR2 YFSETQ. The V end was cut by 4 bases, the J end by 8 bases, with 6 bases between. This CDR3 is built from 11 residues. In DNA form, the CDR3 reads TGCGCCAGCAGCCAAGGGGGGGAGCTGTTTTTT. Translation: CASSQGGELFF.

This sequence joins TRBV5-6 and TRBJ2-2, with no clear D. The CDR3 covers 14 residues. Germline V gene data show CDR1 as SGHDT and CDR2 as YYEEEE. Trimming cost V 0 bases and J 2 bases, with 5 bases left between them. The CDR3 spells CASSLAPNTGELFF. The CDR3 DNA is TGTGCCAGCAGCTTGGCACCCAACACCGGGGAGCTGTTTTTT.

V usage is TRBV7-9 and J usage is TRBJ2-4; 7 bases map to TRBD1. V dropped 0 bases and J dropped 3; count of bases not matched to a gene: 5. This CDR3 has 16 residues. The V gene's germline CDR1 is SEHNR and CDR2 FQNEAQ (reference sequence). CDR3 amino acids: CASSLAWDSHKNIQYF. CDR3 nucleotides: TGTGCCAGCAGCTTAGCCTGGGACAGCCACAAAAACATTCAGTACTTC. Complete variable domain (other parts from reference TRBV7-9 and TRBJ2-4): DTGVSQNPRHKITKRGQNVTFRCDPISEHNRLYWYRQTLGQGPEFLTYFQNEAQLEKSRLLSDRFSAERPKGSFSTLEIQRTEQGDSAMYLCASSLAWDSHKNIQYFGAGTRLSVL.

J is TRBJ2-1 and V is TRBV5-4; possible D gene TRBD2, 6 bases. Trimming stripped 3 bases from V and 0 bases from J, with 13 bases between. This CDR3 contains 16 residues. Germline assignment: CDR1 SGHNT and CDR2 YYREEE (reference sequence). CDR3 sequence reads: CASSSGLAFSYNEQFF. CDR3 in DNA: TGTGCCAGCAGCTCGGGCCTAGCGTTCTCCTACAATGAGCAGTTCTTC. The variable domain in full, completed from reference TRBV5-4 and TRBJ2-1, reads ETGVTQSPTHLIKTRGQQVTLRCSSQSGHNTVSWYQQALGQGPQFIFQYYREEENGRGNFPPRFSGLQFPNYSSELNVNALELDDSALYLCASSSGLAFSYNEQFFGPGTRLTVL.

This clone was recorded only once. This chain connects TRBV19 to TRBJ1-4, with D possibly TRBD1 on 5 matching bases. Germline loops: CDR1 LNHDA, CDR2 SQIVND (reference sequence). The V end was cut by 7 bases, the J end by 3 bases, with 6 bases between. The CDR3 totals 12 residues. The CDR3 coding sequence is TGTGCCAGTAAGACAGCTAATGAAAAACTGTTTTTT. This translates into CASKTANEKLFF.

The chain links TRBV5-1 to TRBJ1-2; the D is unclear. Per germline, CDR1 SGHRS and CDR2 YFSETQ. V dropped 2 bases and J dropped 6 bases, with 5 bases sitting between them. The CDR3 is made up of 11 amino acids. This CDR3 is CASSFGDGYTF. The CDR3 DNA reads as TGCGCCAGCAGCTTTGGGGATGGCTACACCTTC.

This clone was observed once. J is TRBJ1-2 and V is TRBV4-3, with a possible D match to TRBD1 (6 bases). Germline CDR1 and CDR2: LGHNA and YSLEER. The CDR3 runs to 13 residues. Trimming removed 0 bases from V and 7 bases from J, with 9 bases in between. CDR3 protein: CASSQERGGGYTF. The CDR3 bases are TGCGCCAGCAGCCAAGAGAGAGGGGGTGGCTACACCTTC.

This clone was seen just once. The chain's CDR3 is CASSLASYSYNEQFF. DNA for the CDR3: TGCGCCAGCAGCTTGGCATCTTACTCCTACAATGAGCAGTTCTTC. The J gene is TRBJ2-1, the V gene TRBV5-1; D is uncertain. Looked up from germline, CDR1 is SGHRS and CDR2 is YFSETQ. Trimming removed 0 bases from V and 0 bases from J, with 7 bases in between. The CDR3 length is 15 residues.

The J gene is TRBJ2-7, the V gene TRBV19; either TRBD1 or TRBD2 may fit D (5 bases each). This CDR3 is 15 amino acids long. Germline-derived CDR1 and CDR2 are LNHDA and SQIVND (reference sequence). Trimming left V 6 bases short and J 3 bases short, with 18 bases between. The CDR3 loop reads CASSGTWEGLYEQYF. The CDR3 DNA reads as TGTGCCAGTAGCGGGACCTGGGAAGGGCTCTACGAGCAGTACTTC.

V usage is TRBV7-8 and J usage is TRBJ2-7, with 11 positions matching TRBD2. CDR1 is SGHVS and CDR2 is FQNEAQ in the germline V gene. This CDR3 spans 14 amino acids. V lost 2 bases, J lost 4 bases, and 1 base stayed unmatched. The CDR3 region has the DNA TGTGCCAGCAGCTTACTAGCGGGGGGATACGAGCAGTACGTC. It encodes CASSLLAGGYEQYV.

This clone was seen a single time. The rearrangement links TRBV12-5 to TRBJ2-1, with 9 bases fitting TRBD2. The CDR3 covers 15 residues. Germline trimming cut 6 bases from V and 9 bases from J; bases unmatched to any gene: 12. Germline V lookup: CDR1 LGHNT, CDR2 FRNRAP. CDR3 DNA: TGTGCTAGTGGGGCCGGGACTAGCTTTTACGGTGAGCAGTTCTTC. Amino acids: CASGAGTSFYGEQFF.

Points on this clone: A read error may account for a junction end that differs from germline. This chain joins TRBV10-3 and TRBJ2-5, with 8 bases fitting TRBD2. CDR1 is ENHRY, CDR2 SYGVKD, per germline. This CDR3 contains 15 residues. This chain's CDR3 is CASSGSGSLQETQYF. Written as DNA, the CDR3 is TGTGCCAGCAGTGGGAGCGGGAGCCTTCAGGAGACCCAGTACTTC.

The chain couples TRBV4-3 to TRBJ1-4; D uncertain. Germline CDR1 and CDR2: LGHNA and YSLEER. Trimming cost V 2 bases and J 7 bases, with 11 bases left between them. CDR3 length: 14 amino acids. DNA for the CDR3: TGCGCCAGCAGCCAAACACGTAAGGGTGAAAAACTGTTTTTT. This sequence encodes CASSQTRKGEKLFF.

The chain has TRBV19 and TRBJ2-5, with no clear D. Deletions cut 3 bases from V and 5 bases from J, with 13 bases between. CDR1 and CDR2 from the germline V gene are LNHDA and SQIVND (reference sequence). This CDR3 comprises 14 residues. The CDR3 loop reads CASSIASSVETQYF. CDR3 bases: TGTGCCAGTAGTATCGCCAGTTCAGTGGAGACCCAGTACTTC. The whole variable domain, filled in from reference TRBV19 and TRBJ2-5, reads DGGITQSPKYLFRKEGQNVTLSCEQNLNHDAMYWYRQDPGQGLRLIYYSQIVNDFQKGDIAEGYSVSREKKESFPLTVTSAQKNPTAFYLCASSIASSVETQYFGPGTRLLVL.

V usage is TRBV6-1 and J usage is TRBJ1-2; D is unresolved. Germline CDR1 is MNHNS and CDR2 is SASEGT. This CDR3 contains 11 residues. The ends were cut back, 2 bases at V and 13 bases at J, with 11 bases in the middle. The CDR3 region has the DNA TGTGCCAGCAGTGAAAGCAGAGAAAGCACCTTC. Amino acids: CASSESRESTF.

The chain employs TRBV2 and TRBJ1-5, with a weak D call TRBD1 (5 bases). V lost 3 bases, J lost 5 bases, and 14 bases lay in between. This CDR3 is 15 amino acids long. The V gene's germline CDR1 is SNHLY and CDR2 FYNNEI. CDR3: CASSDGGARDQPQHF. The CDR3 DNA follows: TGTGCCAGCAGTGATGGGGGAGCCAGGGATCAGCCCCAGCATTTT.

The chain recombines TRBV9 with TRBJ2-7; 9 nucleotides align to TRBD2. The germline CDR1 and CDR2 sequences are SGDLS and YYNGEE. With V trimmed by 3 bases and J by 6 bases, 7 bases remained unmatched. The CDR3 loop spans 14 amino acids. For the CDR3, the DNA is TGTGCCAGCAGCGAGGGACTAGCATCGGTCGAGCAGTACTTC. Protein product: CASSEGLASVEQYF. The full variable domain, its missing parts supplied by reference TRBV9 and TRBJ2-7, is DSGVTQTPKHLITATGQRVTLRCSPRSGDLSVYWYQQSLDQGLQFLIQYYNGEERAKGNILERFSAQQFPDLHSELNLSSLELGDSALYFCASSEGLASVEQYFGPGTRLTVT.

This chain links TRBV5-1 with TRBJ2-2; unclear D gene. V lost 0 bases to trimming and J lost 0 bases, with 6 bases between them. Per the germline V gene, CDR1 is SGHRS and CDR2 is YFSETQ. CDR3 length equals 15 residues. In DNA, the CDR3 is TGCGCCAGCAGCTTGGATATTTCGAACACCGGGGAGCTGTTTTTT. Amino acids: CASSLDISNTGELFF.

V and J are TRBV2 and TRBJ1-1, with D uncertain. V was shortened by 8 bases and J by 3 bases, with 13 bases between the two germline ends. CDR1 and CDR2 from the germline V gene are SNHLY and FYNNEI. The CDR3 has 13 amino acids. The CDR3 here is CASQKEGDTEAFF. The CDR3 DNA reads TGTGCCAGCCAGAAAGAGGGCGACACTGAAGCTTTCTTT.

CDR3 region: CASSIRRETNEKLFF. CDR3 in DNA: TGTGCCAGTAGTATACGGCGGGAGACTAATGAAAAACTGTTTTTT. The genes are TRBV19 and TRBJ1-4; D call uncertain. The germline CDR1 and CDR2 sequences are LNHDA and SQIVND (reference sequence). The CDR3 has 15 residues. V was shortened by 2 bases and J by 2 bases, with 9 bases between the two germline ends.

J is TRBJ2-1 and V is TRBV4-1; D call uncertain. V lost 2 bases and J lost 4, with 9 bases in between. CDR3 size: 14 residues. Germline CDR1 reads MGHRA; CDR2 reads YSYEKL. The CDR3 spells CASSQLRPYNEQFF. In DNA, the CDR3 is TGCGCCAGCAGCCAACTTAGACCTTACAATGAGCAGTTCTTC.

A few counts support this clone. The chain joins TRBV14 to TRBJ1-1; D gene ambiguous. The V and J ends lost 1 base and 1 base respectively, with 7 bases between them. In germline, CDR1 is SGHDN, CDR2 FVKESK. The CDR3 has 14 residues. The CDR3 DNA reads TGTGCCAGCAGCCAAGGCCTTCGGAACACTGAAGCTTTCTTT. This gives the protein CASSQGLRNTEAFF. Using reference TRBV14 and TRBJ1-1 for the parts outside the CDR3, the full variable domain is EAGVTQFPSHSVIEKGQTVTLRCDPISGHDNLYWYRRVMGKEIKFLLHFVKESKQDESGMPNNRFLAERTGGTYSTLKVQPAELEDSGVYFCASSQGLRNTEAFFGQGTRLTVV.